The next 17 T cell receptor beta chains were all read from a single sample in a study of T cells in Graves' hyperthyroidism and ophthalmopathy. Template material for amplifying TCR beta CDR3 regions consisted of RNA transcripts. An initial round of RT-PCR targeting the TCR CDR3 relied on the HTBI primer set. TCRdb recomputed calls from the multiplex PCR reads with MiXCR, one row per CDR3 protein. The top ten hold roughly 17% of the sample, which has about 770,000 distinct CDR3 sequences, around 20% seen once. Sequencing was performed on blood. All receptors come from a woman between 45 and 65 years old with Graves' hyperthyroidism that later progressed to Graves' ophthalmopathy.

The chain carries TRBV7-2 and TRBJ1-5; 7 nucleotides align to TRBD1. V shed 5 bases and J 6 bases; nucleotides not matched to a gene: 7. The CDR3 spans 14 residues. CDR1 is SGHTA, CDR2 FQGNSA, per germline. This chain's CDR3 is CASSADRVVQPQHF. In nucleotides, the CDR3 is TGTGCCAGCAGCGCCGACAGGGTGGTTCAGCCCCAGCATTTT.

A few counts support this clonotype. V and J are TRBV5-1 and TRBJ1-4; D remains unclear. The germline CDR1 and CDR2 sequences are SGHRS and YFSETQ. Between the trimmed V and J ends, which lost 0 bases and 6 bases, there was a span of 12 bases. The length of the CDR3 is 15 residues. In nucleotides, the CDR3 is TGCGCCAGCAGCTTGGAGACTCCCGCGGATGAAAAACTGTTTTTT. Protein sequence: CASSLETPADEKLFF.

This clonotype appeared a few times. CDR3 DNA: TGCAGCGTCCGCCGGGTCGAAGGAACTGGCTACACCTTC. This sequence encodes CSVRRVEGTGYTF. The rearrangement joins TRBV29-1 to TRBJ1-2, with D uncertain. The CDR3 is 13 amino acids. V lost 6 bases and J lost 7, with 18 bases in between. Looked up from germline, CDR1 is SQVTM and CDR2 is ANQGSEA.

V is TRBV30 and J is TRBJ2-5; D is ambiguous. The CDR3 is 11 amino acids. Trimming left V 4 bases short and J 5 bases short, with 8 bases between. Germline assignment: CDR1 GTSNPN and CDR2 SVGIG (reference sequence). The chain's CDR3 is CAWNVLETQYF. Written as DNA, the CDR3 is TGTGCCTGGAACGTTCTCGAGACCCAGTACTTC.

In its sample, this clonotype was seen many times. The rearrangement links TRBV12-3 or TRBV12-4 to TRBJ2-3, with 8 bases aligning to TRBD1. This CDR3 contains 14 residues. Trimming removed 7 bases from V and 1 base from J; junction bases left unmatched: 4. The CDR3 sequence: CASTKTGGTDTQYF. The CDR3 DNA reads TGTGCCAGCACCAAGACAGGGGGCACAGATACGCAGTATTTT.

This clonotype was observed at least ten times. This chain uses TRBV20-1 with TRBJ2-1, with D perhaps TRBD1 (6 bases). This CDR3 has 14 amino acids. CDR1 is DFQATT, CDR2 SNEGSKA, per germline (reference sequence). The V end lost 3 bases, the J end lost 5 bases, and 14 bases lay between the germline ends. CDR3 residues: CSASGQNFDNEQFF. CDR3 bases: TGCAGTGCTAGCGGACAGAATTTCGACAATGAGCAGTTCTTC.

There are a few counts of this clonotype. CDR3: CSVDAGVVHTEAFF. The CDR3 coding sequence is TGCAGCGTTGATGCAGGGGTAGTGCACACTGAAGCTTTCTTT. The chain joins TRBV29-1 to TRBJ1-1; TRBD1 is a possible D gene (6 bases). Per germline, CDR1 SQVTM and CDR2 ANQGSEA. Trimming took 3 bases from V and 3 from J, leaving 14 bases between them. The CDR3 contains 14 residues.

This clonotype was seen only a few times. The chain combines TRBV30 with TRBJ1-2; TRBD1 might be the D (5 bases). The CDR3 length is 13 residues. The V gene lost 1 base and the J gene lost 8 bases, with 14 bases spanning the gap. Germline V gene lookup returns CDR1 GTSNPN and CDR2 SVGIG (reference sequence). CDR3 in amino acids: CAWSGDGLGGYTF. CDR3 nucleotide sequence: TGTGCCTGGAGTGGGGACGGACTCGGAGGCTACACCTTC.

This clonotype was picked up many times. The chain carries TRBV20-1 and TRBJ2-1; TRBD1 aligns across 11 bases. J lost 4 bases, V lost 6 bases, and 5 bases had no gene match. This CDR3 comprises 14 residues. Germline CDR1 and CDR2: DFQATT and SNEGSKA (reference sequence). CDR3 in amino acids: CSATGQGEYNEQFF. In DNA form, the CDR3 reads TGCAGTGCCACGGGACAGGGGGAATACAATGAGCAGTTCTTC.

This clonotype was recorded at least ten times. The chain links TRBV12-3 or TRBV12-4 to TRBJ2-5; 8 nucleotides align to TRBD1. This CDR3 has 15 residues. V dropped 1 base and J dropped 5; count of bases not matched to a gene: 6. CDR3 DNA sequence: TGTGCCAGCAGTTTAGGACAGGGGAATTGGGAGACCCAGTACTTC. Translation gives CASSLGQGNWETQYF.

This clonotype was counted at least ten times. V is TRBV30 and J is TRBJ2-1; D call uncertain. The CDR3 sequence is 16 residues long. Trimming left V 0 bases short and J 0 bases short, with 12 bases between. Germline CDR1 reads GTSNPN; CDR2 reads SVGIG (reference sequence). CDR3 nucleotide sequence: TGTGCCTGGAGTGTACTGGGCACCAACTCCTACAATGAGCAGTTCTTC. Translation gives CAWSVLGTNSYNEQFF.

The CDR3 bases are TGTGCCAGCAGTGAAGCAACACAGGGGGGGTCTTACAATGAGCAGTTCTTC. The encoded protein is CASSEATQGGSYNEQFF. The chain carries TRBV2 and TRBJ2-1, with D perhaps matching TRBD1 (8 bases). V was trimmed by 0 bases and J by 4 bases, leaving 16 bases between them. CDR1 and CDR2 from the germline V gene are SNHLY and FYNNEI. CDR3 size: 17 residues.

This clonotype appeared many times. The V and J genes are TRBV7-2 and TRBJ2-5, with D perhaps given as TRBD1 or TRBD2 (5 bases each). Germline V lookup: CDR1 SGHTA, CDR2 FQGNSA. V lost 8 bases and J lost 3, with 16 bases in between. The CDR3 consists of 14 residues. Written as DNA, the CDR3 is TGTGCCAGCGGTGCGAACCGGGACGAAGAGACCCAGTACTTC. Protein product: CASGANRDEETQYF.

This clonotype came up a few times. This rearrangement joins TRBV12-3 or TRBV12-4 to TRBJ2-6; weak D call: TRBD1 (6 bases). The length of the CDR3 is 15 residues. V was shortened by 3 bases and J by 1 base, with 7 bases between the two germline ends. This CDR3 is CASSLGTSGANVLTF. The CDR3 DNA reads TGTGCCAGCAGTTTGGGGACATCTGGGGCCAACGTCCTGACTTTC.

A word on this clonotype: Just one base apart from a much larger clone, this may be a read error. The rearrangement links TRBV11-3 to TRBJ1-1; tentatively, D is TRBD1 (5 bases). The germline CDR1 and CDR2 sequences are SGHNT and YENEEA. The CDR3 totals 12 residues. The CDR3, as DNA: TGTGCCAGCGGGGGTAGGAACATTGAAGCTTTCTTT. Translating gives CASGGRNIEAFF. The full variable domain, in which reference TRBV11-3 and TRBJ1-1 provide the parts outside the CDR3, is EAGVVQSPRYKIIEKKQPVAFWCNPISGHNTLYWYLQNLGQGPELLIRYENEEAVDDSQLPKDRFSAERLKGVDSTLKIQPAELGDSAVYLCASGGRNIEAFFGQGTRLTVV.

The rearrangement joins TRBV2 to TRBJ2-5; 11 nucleotides line up with TRBD2. Germline V gene data show CDR1 as SNHLY and CDR2 as FYNNEI. After removal of 1 base from V and 4 bases from J, the junction contained 5 bases not matched to a gene. The length of the CDR3 is 16 residues. CDR3 region: CASSEGEGTSGETQYF. CDR3 bases: TGTGCCAGCAGTGAAGGTGAAGGGACTAGCGGAGAGACCCAGTACTTC.

The chain has TRBV2 and TRBJ2-5; a possible D gene is TRBD2 (6 bases). The CDR3 consists of 14 residues. The V and J ends lost 5 bases and 4 bases respectively, with 14 bases between them. Germline lookup yields CDR1 SNHLY and CDR2 FYNNEI. The CDR3 protein is CASSPQGGPETQYF. CDR3 in DNA: TGTGCCAGCAGTCCCCAGGGAGGCCCAGAGACCCAGTACTTC.